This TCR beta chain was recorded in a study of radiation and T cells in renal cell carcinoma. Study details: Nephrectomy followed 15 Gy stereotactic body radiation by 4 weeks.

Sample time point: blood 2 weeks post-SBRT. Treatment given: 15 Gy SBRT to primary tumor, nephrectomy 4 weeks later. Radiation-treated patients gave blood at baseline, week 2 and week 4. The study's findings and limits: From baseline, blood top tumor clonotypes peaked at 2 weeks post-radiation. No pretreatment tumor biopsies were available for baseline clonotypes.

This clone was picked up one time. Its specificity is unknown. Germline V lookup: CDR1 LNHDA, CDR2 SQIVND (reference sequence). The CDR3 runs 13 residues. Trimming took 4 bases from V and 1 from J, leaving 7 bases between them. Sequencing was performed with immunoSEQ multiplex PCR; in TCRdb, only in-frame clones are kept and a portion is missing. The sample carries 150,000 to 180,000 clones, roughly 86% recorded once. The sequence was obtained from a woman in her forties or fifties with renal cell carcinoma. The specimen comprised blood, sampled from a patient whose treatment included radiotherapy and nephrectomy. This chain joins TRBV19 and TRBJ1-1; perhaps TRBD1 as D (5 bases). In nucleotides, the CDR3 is TGTGCCAGTAGTAGCAGGGAGAACACTGAAGCTTTCTTT. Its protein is CASSSRENTEAFF.